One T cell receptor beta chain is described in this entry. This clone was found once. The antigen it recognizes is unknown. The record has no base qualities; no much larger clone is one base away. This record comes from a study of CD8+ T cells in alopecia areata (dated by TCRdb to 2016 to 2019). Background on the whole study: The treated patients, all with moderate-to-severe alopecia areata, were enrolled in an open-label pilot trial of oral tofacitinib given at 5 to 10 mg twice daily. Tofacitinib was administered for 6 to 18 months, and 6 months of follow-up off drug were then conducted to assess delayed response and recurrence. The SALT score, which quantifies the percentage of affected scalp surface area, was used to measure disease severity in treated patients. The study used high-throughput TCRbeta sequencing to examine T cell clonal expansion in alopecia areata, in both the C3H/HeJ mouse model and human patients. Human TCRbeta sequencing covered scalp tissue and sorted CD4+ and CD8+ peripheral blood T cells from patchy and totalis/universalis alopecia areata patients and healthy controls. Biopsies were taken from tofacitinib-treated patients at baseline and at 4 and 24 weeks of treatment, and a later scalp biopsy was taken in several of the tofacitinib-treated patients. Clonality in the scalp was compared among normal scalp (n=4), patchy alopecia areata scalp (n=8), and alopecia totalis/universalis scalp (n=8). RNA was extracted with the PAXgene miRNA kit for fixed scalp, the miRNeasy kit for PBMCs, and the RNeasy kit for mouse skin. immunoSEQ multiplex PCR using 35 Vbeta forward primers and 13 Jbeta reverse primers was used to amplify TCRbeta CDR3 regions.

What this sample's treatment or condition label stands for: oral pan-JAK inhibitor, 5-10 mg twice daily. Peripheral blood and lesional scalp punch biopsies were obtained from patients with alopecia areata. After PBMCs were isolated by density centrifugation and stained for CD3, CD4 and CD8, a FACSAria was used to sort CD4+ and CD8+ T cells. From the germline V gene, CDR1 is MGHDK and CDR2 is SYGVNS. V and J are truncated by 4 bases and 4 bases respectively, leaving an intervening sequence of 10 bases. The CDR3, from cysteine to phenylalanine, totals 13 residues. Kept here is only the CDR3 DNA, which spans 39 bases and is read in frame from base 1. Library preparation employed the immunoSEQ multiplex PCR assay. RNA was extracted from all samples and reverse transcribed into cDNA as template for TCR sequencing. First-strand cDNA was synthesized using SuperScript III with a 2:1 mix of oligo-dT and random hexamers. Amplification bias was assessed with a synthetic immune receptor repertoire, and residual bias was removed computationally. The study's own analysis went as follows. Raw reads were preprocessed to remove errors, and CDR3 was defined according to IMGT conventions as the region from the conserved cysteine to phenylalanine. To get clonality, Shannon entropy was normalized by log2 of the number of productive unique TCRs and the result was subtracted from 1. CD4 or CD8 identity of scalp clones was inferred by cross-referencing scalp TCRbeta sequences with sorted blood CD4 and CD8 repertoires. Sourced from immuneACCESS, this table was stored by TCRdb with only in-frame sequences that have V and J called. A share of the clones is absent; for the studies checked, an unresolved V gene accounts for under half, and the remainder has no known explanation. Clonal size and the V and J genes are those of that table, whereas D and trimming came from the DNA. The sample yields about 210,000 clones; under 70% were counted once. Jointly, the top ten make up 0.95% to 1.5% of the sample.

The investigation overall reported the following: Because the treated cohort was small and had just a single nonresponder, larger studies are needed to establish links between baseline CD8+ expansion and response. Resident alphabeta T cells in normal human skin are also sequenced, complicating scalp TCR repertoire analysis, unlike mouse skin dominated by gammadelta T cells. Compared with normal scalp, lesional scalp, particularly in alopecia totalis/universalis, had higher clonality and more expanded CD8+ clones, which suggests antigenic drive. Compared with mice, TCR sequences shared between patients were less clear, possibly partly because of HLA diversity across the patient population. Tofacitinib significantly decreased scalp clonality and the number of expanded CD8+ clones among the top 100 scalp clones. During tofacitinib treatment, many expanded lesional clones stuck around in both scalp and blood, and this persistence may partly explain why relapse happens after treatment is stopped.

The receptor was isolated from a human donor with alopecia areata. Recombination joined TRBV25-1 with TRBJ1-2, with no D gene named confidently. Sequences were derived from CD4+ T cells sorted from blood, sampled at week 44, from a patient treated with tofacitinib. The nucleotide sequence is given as TGTGCCAGCAGTGGAGGTTCCCTCTATGGCTACACCTTC. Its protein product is CASSGGSLYGYTF.